A single sample gave rise to the 29 T cell receptor beta chains below, sequenced in a study of T cell repertoires in cytomegalovirus infection. TCRdb redid the calling of the reads with MiXCR, one entry per CDR3 protein. The table shows about 190,000 distinct CDR3 sequences, with about a tenth occurring only once. Sequencing input: PBMCs. The receptors here all came from a human donor in good health (CMV status not recorded). Some clones in this sample may be carry-over from other donors' samples.

This clonotype has at least ten counts. The genes are TRBV10-3 and TRBJ2-7; no clear D gene. V gave up 3 bases and J gave up 2 bases, with 11 bases separating them. Germline V gene data show CDR1 as ENHRY and CDR2 as SYGVKD. This CDR3 is 14 amino acids long. In DNA, the CDR3 is TGTGCCATCAGTGAAGACTCCTTCACCTACGAGCAGTACTTC. Protein sequence: CAISEDSFTYEQYF.

This clonotype has ten or more counts. This chain uses TRBV4-3 with TRBJ2-3, with 7 bases matching TRBD2. V shed 0 bases and J 6 bases; nucleotides not matched to a gene: 3. The CDR3 sequence is 14 residues long. Looked up from germline, CDR1 is LGHNA and CDR2 is YSLEER. In DNA, the CDR3 is TGCGCCAGCAGCCAAGATTGGGGAGGGGATACGCAGTATTTT. This sequence encodes CASSQDWGGDTQYF.

This clonotype was recorded at least ten times. The chain employs TRBV7-2 and TRBJ2-5; TRBD1 agrees at 9 bases. Looked up from germline, CDR1 is SGHTA and CDR2 is FQGNSA. V shed 5 bases and J 7 bases; nucleotides not matched to a gene: 23. The CDR3 extends over 19 amino acids. The CDR3 protein is CASSQSAGTGIGQDATQYF. The CDR3 region has the DNA TGTGCCAGCAGCCAATCCGCCGGGACAGGGATCGGTCAAGACGCGACCCAGTACTTC.

With regard to this clonotype: A much bigger clone sits one base away, suggesting this may be a read error. The V call is TRBV7-8, the J call TRBJ2-7, with 9 bases lining up with TRBD2. Germline CDR1 reads SGHVS; CDR2 reads FQNEAQ. The J segment lost 6 bases and the V segment lost 2 bases, leaving 8 bases of the junction unmatched. This CDR3 has 15 residues. Here the CDR3 DNA reads TGTGCCAGCAGCTTAAAGGGTCTAGCGGGACCCGAGCAGTACTTC. Translating it yields CASSLKGLAGPEQYF. Full variable domain (outside the CDR3, taken from reference TRBV7-8 and TRBJ2-7): GAGVSQSPRYKVAKRGQDVALRCDPISGHVSLFWYQQALGQGPEFLTYFQNEAQLDKSGLPSDRFFAERPEGSVSTLKIQRTQQEDSAVYLCASSLKGLAGPEQYFGPGTRLTVT.

The rearrangement joins TRBV11-2 to TRBJ2-1, with 8 bases lining up with TRBD1. J lost 15 bases, V lost 6 bases, and 13 bases had no gene match. The CDR3 is 13 residues long. Germline V gene lookup returns CDR1 SGHAT and CDR2 FQNNGV. CDR3 sequence: CASRLLGQERGFF. For the CDR3, the DNA is TGTGCCAGCAGACTCTTGGGACAGGAGAGAGGGTTCTTC.

The sample holds many counts of this clonotype. The gene calls are TRBV2 and TRBJ2-5; 7 bases line up with TRBD1. The trim removed 6 bases at V and 5 bases at J, leaving 12 bases unmatched. The CDR3 totals 15 residues. Germline CDR1 SNHLY, CDR2 FYNNEI. This chain's CDR3 is CASSGRGGEEETQYF. In DNA, the CDR3 is TGTGCCAGCAGCGGCCGAGGGGGCGAAGAGGAGACCCAGTACTTC.

The rearrangement uses TRBV9 and TRBJ1-5, with a tentative D call TRBD1 (6 bases). The CDR3 runs 15 residues. CDR1 SGDLS and CDR2 YYNGEE come from the germline V gene. The ends were cut back, 0 bases at V and 6 bases at J, with 13 bases in the middle. The CDR3: CASSVGTGFTQPQHF. The CDR3 region has the DNA TGTGCCAGCAGCGTAGGTACAGGGTTCACTCAGCCCCAGCATTTT.

Many counts were recorded for this clonotype. This chain uses TRBV6-2 or TRBV6-3 with TRBJ2-5; weak D call: TRBD2 (6 bases). The germline gives CDR1 MNHEY, CDR2 SVGEGT. The CDR3 has 18 amino acids. V lost 6 bases and J lost 1, with 24 bases in between. The CDR3 DNA follows: TGTGCCAGCAGGCGGTCGCCGGTCGGGGGACCGACCCAAGAGACCCAGTACTTC. It specifies CASRRSPVGGPTQETQYF.

This clonotype was seen ten or more times. The genes are TRBV7-3 and TRBJ2-2; no firm D call. The CDR3 sequence is 15 residues long. V was shortened by 2 bases and J by 0 bases, with 7 bases between the two germline ends. Germline-derived CDR1 and CDR2 are SGHTA and FQGTGA. CDR3 sequence (DNA): TGTGCCAGCAGCTTAGGCTTTGCGAACACCGGGGAGCTGTTTTTT. It codes for CASSLGFANTGELFF.

This clonotype was detected many times. The chain combines TRBV14 with TRBJ1-3; perhaps TRBD1 as D (5 bases). V shed 0 bases and J shed 4 bases, with 10 bases lying between them. The CDR3 length is 15 residues. Germline-derived CDR1 and CDR2 are SGHDN and FVKESK. CDR3 nucleotides: TGTGCCAGCAGCCAAGATCGGGGGAAAGGAAACACCATATATTTT. Translation: CASSQDRGKGNTIYF. The variable domain in full, with the rest retrieved from reference TRBV14 and TRBJ1-3, is EAGVTQFPSHSVIEKGQTVTLRCDPISGHDNLYWYRRVMGKEIKFLLHFVKESKQDESGMPNNRFLAERTGGTYSTLKVQPAELEDSGVYFCASSQDRGKGNTIYFGEGSWLTVV.

This clonotype was seen at least ten times. The chain recombines TRBV27 with TRBJ1-4; 11 bases align to TRBD1. J was trimmed by 2 bases and V by 3 bases; bases with no gene match: 11. CDR1 is MNHEY, CDR2 SMNVEV, per germline (reference sequence). The CDR3 is 19 amino acids. This CDR3 is CASSFNGQGARSTNEKLFF. The CDR3 DNA is TGTGCCAGCAGTTTTAACGGACAGGGGGCGCGGAGTACTAATGAAAAACTGTTTTTT.

The V and J genes are TRBV29-1 and TRBJ2-7; 9 nucleotides agree with TRBD2. V gave up 6 bases and J gave up 2 bases; unmatched junction bases: 8. Germline V gene sequence: CDR1 SQVTM, CDR2 ANQGSEA. The CDR3 consists of 14 residues. This CDR3 reads CSVLRTSATYEQYF. DNA for the CDR3: TGCAGCGTCCTTAGGACTAGCGCGACCTACGAGCAGTACTTC.

This clonotype has at least ten counts. This chain links TRBV7-2 with TRBJ2-5; 9 positions agree with TRBD2. J was trimmed by 4 bases and V by 1 base; bases with no gene match: 7. This CDR3 region has 16 residues. Germline lookup yields CDR1 SGHTA and CDR2 FQGNSA. The CDR3 here is CASSLVPAGGLETQYF. The DNA of the CDR3 is TGTGCCAGCAGCTTAGTCCCAGCGGGAGGCTTAGAGACCCAGTACTTC.

This clonotype has ten or more counts. The chain couples TRBV4-2 to TRBJ1-2; D remains unclear. Germline CDR1 and CDR2: LGHNA and YNFKEQ. V shed 0 bases and J shed 4 bases, with 18 bases lying between them. CDR3 length: 17 residues. The CDR3 nucleotides are TGTGCCAGCAGCCAAGAACCCCATGGAGCTCTCGGCTATGGCTACACCTTC. Amino acid sequence: CASSQEPHGALGYGYTF.

This clonotype was detected many times. V gene TRBV7-9 combines with J gene TRBJ2-3; 8 bases line up with TRBD1. Germline trimming cut 5 bases from V and 3 bases from J; bases unmatched to any gene: 1. The length of the CDR3 is 13 residues. Germline lookup yields CDR1 SEHNR and CDR2 FQNEAQ (reference sequence). The CDR3, as DNA: TGTGCCAGCAGCCGGGACAGGACAGATACGCAGTATTTT. It codes for CASSRDRTDTQYF.

This sequence joins TRBV9 and TRBJ2-3, with a weak D call TRBD2 (6 bases). Germline CDR1 is SGDLS and CDR2 is YYNGEE. The CDR3 consists of 14 residues. V was pared by 3 bases and J by 2 bases, with 10 bases between. In DNA form, the CDR3 reads TGTGCCAGCAGCGATGGACTACTCACAGATACGCAGTATTTT. Translated: CASSDGLLTDTQYF.

This clonotype was found a few times. This chain links TRBV4-1 with TRBJ1-5; D is unresolved. There are 16 residues in the CDR3. V was trimmed by 0 bases and J by 3 bases, leaving 12 bases between them. The V gene's germline CDR1 is MGHRA and CDR2 YSYEKL. DNA of the CDR3: TGCGCCAGCAGCCAAGATAACTTTTTGGTCAATCAGCCCCAGCATTTT. Translating gives CASSQDNFLVNQPQHF.

In its sample, this clonotype was seen a few times. In DNA form, the CDR3 reads TGTGCCAGCAGCCGCTACAGGGGGCGAGGGTACACTGAAGCTTTCTTT. Protein product: CASSRYRGRGYTEAFF. The chain recombines TRBV27 with TRBJ1-1, with 9 bases that match TRBD1. This CDR3 region has 16 residues. Germline V gives CDR1 MNHEY, CDR2 SMNVEV (reference sequence). The V segment lost 6 bases and the J segment 3 bases; nucleotides outside the gene matches: 11.

In this sample, this clonotype turned up many times. V and J are TRBV7-2 and TRBJ1-5; 7 positions match TRBD1. Trimming took 3 bases from V and 7 from J; bases not matched to a gene: 6. Germline lookup yields CDR1 SGHTA and CDR2 FQGNSA. The CDR3 runs to 14 residues. CDR3 loop: CASSFTGVQQPQHF. The CDR3 bases are TGTGCCAGCAGCTTTACAGGGGTGCAACAGCCCCAGCATTTT.

This clonotype was observed a handful of times. This chain joins TRBV6-2 or TRBV6-3 and TRBJ2-7, with D perhaps TRBD1 or TRBD2 (6 bases each). Trimming pared 4 bases from V and 12 bases from J, leaving 19 bases between. CDR1 and CDR2 (germline): MNHEY, SVGEGT. The CDR3 runs to 13 residues. The CDR3 is CASSSLKGGPRYF. The CDR3, as DNA: TGTGCCAGCAGTTCCTTGAAGGGGGGACCTCGGTACTTC.

Ten or more counts support this clonotype. This sequence joins TRBV5-4 and TRBJ2-1, with a possible D match to TRBD1 (6 bases). V was shortened by 3 bases and J by 3 bases, with 13 bases between the two germline ends. Germline CDR1 reads SGHNT; CDR2 reads YYREEE (reference sequence). This CDR3 region has 15 residues. The CDR3 coding sequence is TGTGCCAGCAGCTCGGTGACAGGCCTCTACAATGAGCAGTTCTTC. Translating gives CASSSVTGLYNEQFF.

The chain has TRBV20-1 and TRBJ2-4, with unresolved D. There are 15 residues in the CDR3. Germline V CDR1 and CDR2: DFQATT, SNEGSKA (reference sequence). V was pared by 0 bases and J by 0 bases, with 9 bases between. CDR3 bases: TGCAGTGCTAGAGAGGGCACTCAAGCCAAAAACATTCAGTACTTC. Translation: CSAREGTQAKNIQYF.

This clonotype was observed at least ten times. V and J are TRBV2 and TRBJ2-2, with 8 bases fitting TRBD2. The CDR3 length is 15 residues. Germline trimming cut 3 bases from V and 5 bases from J; bases unmatched to any gene: 5. The germline CDR1 and CDR2 sequences are SNHLY and FYNNEI. The CDR3 DNA is TGTGCCAGCAGTGACAGCGGGAGTTATACCGGGGAGCTGTTTTTT. It specifies CASSDSGSYTGELFF.

This clonotype was seen many times. V gene TRBV5-6 combines with J gene TRBJ2-7; D might be TRBD1 or TRBD2, each matching 6 bases. This CDR3 has 15 amino acids. CDR1 is SGHDT, CDR2 YYEEEE, per germline. The V and J ends lost 4 bases and 5 bases respectively, with 19 bases between them. CDR3 in DNA: TGTGCCAGCAGCCTACCTGGAGGGGGACGCCACGAGCAGTACTTC. Translated: CASSLPGGGRHEQYF.

This clonotype was counted many times. The genes are TRBV20-1 and TRBJ1-5, with TRBD1 identical over 8 bases. The V and J ends lost 7 bases and 3 bases, in that order; junction bases with no gene match: 5. The germline V gene encodes CDR1 DFQATT and CDR2 SNEGSKA (reference sequence). The length of the CDR3 is 13 residues. For the CDR3, the DNA is TGCAGTGTTTGGACAGGGACCAATCAGCCCCAGCATTTT. This sequence encodes CSVWTGTNQPQHF.

This clonotype was recorded many times. The CDR3 DNA reads as TGTGCCAGCAGCTTAGTTGCGGGGGTGGTCGGGGAGCTGTTTTTT. It specifies CASSLVAGVVGELFF. This chain joins TRBV7-2 and TRBJ2-2; TRBD2 aligns across 7 bases. Per germline, CDR1 SGHTA and CDR2 FQGNSA. V lost 1 base, J lost 7 bases, and 6 bases stayed unmatched. The CDR3 is 15 amino acids. The whole variable domain, filled in from reference TRBV7-2 and TRBJ2-2, reads GAGVSQSPSNKVTEKGKDVELRCDPISGHTALYWYRQSLGQGLEFLIYFQGNSAPDKSGLPSDRFSAERTGGSVSTLTIQRTQQEDSAVYLCASSLVAGVVGELFFGEGSRLTVL.

This sequence joins TRBV6-2 or TRBV6-3 and TRBJ2-7; D may be TRBD2 (5 bases). V shed 5 bases and J shed 3 bases, with 8 bases lying between them. In germline, CDR1 is MNHEY, CDR2 SVGEGT. This CDR3 is built from 12 residues. The CDR3 region is CASSDGIYEQYF. CDR3 in DNA: TGTGCCAGCAGTGACGGGATCTACGAGCAGTACTTC.

This clonotype was recorded a few times. This sequence joins TRBV29-1 and TRBJ2-1, with 14 bases aligning to TRBD2. The CDR3 extends over 14 amino acids. The germline CDR1 and CDR2 sequences are SQVTM and ANQGSEA. Trimming removed 4 bases from V and 6 bases from J; junction bases left unmatched: 2. The CDR3 nucleotides read TGCAGCGTTGGACTAGCGGGAGGGACCAATGAGCAGTTCTTC. As protein: CSVGLAGGTNEQFF.

This chain connects TRBV29-1 to TRBJ2-7; unclear D gene. Germline lookup yields CDR1 SQVTM and CDR2 ANQGSEA. The V gene lost 3 bases and the J gene lost 2 bases, with 5 bases spanning the gap. This CDR3 region has 11 residues. In nucleotides, the CDR3 is TGCAGCGTTGATCTGGCCTACGAGCAGTACTTC. This sequence encodes CSVDLAYEQYF.